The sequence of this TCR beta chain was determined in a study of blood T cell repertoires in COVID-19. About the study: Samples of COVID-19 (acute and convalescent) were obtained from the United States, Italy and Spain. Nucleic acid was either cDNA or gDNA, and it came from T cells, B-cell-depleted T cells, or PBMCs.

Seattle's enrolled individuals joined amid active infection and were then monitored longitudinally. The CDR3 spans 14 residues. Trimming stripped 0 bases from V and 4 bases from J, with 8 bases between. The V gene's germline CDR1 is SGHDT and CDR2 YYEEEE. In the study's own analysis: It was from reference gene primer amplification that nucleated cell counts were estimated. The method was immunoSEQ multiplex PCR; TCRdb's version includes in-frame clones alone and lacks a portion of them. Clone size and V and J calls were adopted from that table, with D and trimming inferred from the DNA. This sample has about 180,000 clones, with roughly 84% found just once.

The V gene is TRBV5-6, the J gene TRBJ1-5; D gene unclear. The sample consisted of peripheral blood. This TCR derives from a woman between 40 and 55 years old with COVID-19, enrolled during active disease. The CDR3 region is CASSLGALNQPQHF. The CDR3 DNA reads TGTGCCAGCAGCTTGGGGGCCCTGAATCAGCCCCAGCATTTT. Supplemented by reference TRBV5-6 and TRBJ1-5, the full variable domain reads DAGVTQSPTHLIKTRGQQVTLRCSPKSGHDTVSWYQQALGQGPQFIFQYYEEEERQRGNFPDRFSGHQFPNYSSELNVNALLLGDSALYLCASSLGALNQPQHFGDGTRLSIL.